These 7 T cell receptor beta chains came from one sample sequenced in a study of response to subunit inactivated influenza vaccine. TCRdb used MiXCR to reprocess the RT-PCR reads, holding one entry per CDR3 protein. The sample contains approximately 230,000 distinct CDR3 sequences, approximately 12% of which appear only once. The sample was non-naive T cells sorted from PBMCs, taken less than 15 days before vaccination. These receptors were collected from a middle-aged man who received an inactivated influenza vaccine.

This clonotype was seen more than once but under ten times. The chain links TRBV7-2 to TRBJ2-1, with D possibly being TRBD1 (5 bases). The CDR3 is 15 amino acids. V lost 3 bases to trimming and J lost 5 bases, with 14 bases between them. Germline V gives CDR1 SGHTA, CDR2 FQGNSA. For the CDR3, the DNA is TGTGCCAGCAGCTTCATGACATGGGGCCACAATGAGCAGTTCTTC. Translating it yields CASSFMTWGHNEQFF.

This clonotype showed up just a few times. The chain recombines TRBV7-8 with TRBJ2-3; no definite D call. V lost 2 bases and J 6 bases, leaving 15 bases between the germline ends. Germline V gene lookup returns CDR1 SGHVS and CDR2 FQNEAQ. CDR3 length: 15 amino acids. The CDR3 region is CASSLLLLSRDTQYF. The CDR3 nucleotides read TGTGCCAGCAGCTTACTACTCTTGAGTAGGGATACGCAGTATTTT.

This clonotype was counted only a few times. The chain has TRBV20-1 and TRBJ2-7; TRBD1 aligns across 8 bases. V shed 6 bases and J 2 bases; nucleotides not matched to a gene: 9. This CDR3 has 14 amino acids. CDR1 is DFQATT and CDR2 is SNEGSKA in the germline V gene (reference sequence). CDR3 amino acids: CSANRQGPPYEQYF. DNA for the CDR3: TGCAGTGCCAATCGACAGGGGCCACCCTACGAGCAGTACTTC.

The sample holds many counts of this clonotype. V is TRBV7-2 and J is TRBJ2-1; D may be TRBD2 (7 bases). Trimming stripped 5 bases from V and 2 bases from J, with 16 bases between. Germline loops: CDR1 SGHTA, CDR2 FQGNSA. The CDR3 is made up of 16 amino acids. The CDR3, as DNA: TGTGCCAGCAGCCCGGGGGGCGGGCGTACCTACAATGAGCAGTTCTTC. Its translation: CASSPGGGRTYNEQFF.

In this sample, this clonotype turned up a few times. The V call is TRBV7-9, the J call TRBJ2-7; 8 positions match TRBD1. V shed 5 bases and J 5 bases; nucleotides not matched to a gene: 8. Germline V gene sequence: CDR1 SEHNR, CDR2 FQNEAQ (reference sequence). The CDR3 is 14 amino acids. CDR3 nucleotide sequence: TGTGCCAGCAGCCCCACGGACAGGGTAGACGAGCAGTACTTC. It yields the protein CASSPTDRVDEQYF.

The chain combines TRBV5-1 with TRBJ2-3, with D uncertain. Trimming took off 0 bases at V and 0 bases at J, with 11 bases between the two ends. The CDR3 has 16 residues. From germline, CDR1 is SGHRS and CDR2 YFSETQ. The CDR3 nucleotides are TGCGCCAGCAGCTTGGCAGCCTCCTCTAGCACAGATACGCAGTATTTT. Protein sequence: CASSLAASSSTDTQYF.

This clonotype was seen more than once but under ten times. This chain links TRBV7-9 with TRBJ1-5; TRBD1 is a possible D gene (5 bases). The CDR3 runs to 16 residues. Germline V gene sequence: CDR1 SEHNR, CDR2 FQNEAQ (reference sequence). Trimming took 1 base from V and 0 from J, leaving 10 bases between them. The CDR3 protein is CASSLDLGTSNQPQHF. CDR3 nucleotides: TGTGCCAGCAGCTTAGATTTGGGGACTAGCAATCAGCCCCAGCATTTT.